The 29 T cell receptor beta chains below come from one sample, sequenced in a study of OX40 agonist ivuxolimab in advanced cancers. Only in-frame clones appear in the TCRdb table, and some are missing; sequencing was by immunoSEQ multiplex PCR. The sample consists of under 20,000 clones, about 80% of them appearing once. The material was CD4+ or CD8+ T cells sorted from blood, obtained in a trial of the OX40 agonist ivuxolimab. These receptors were taken from an adult with an advanced solid tumor such as melanoma, head and neck, liver or kidney cancer.

This chain uses TRBV11-2 with TRBJ2-1; TRBD2 agrees at 11 bases. J gave up 10 bases and V 4 bases, and 6 bases lay outside the gene matches. In germline, CDR1 is SGHAT, CDR2 FQNNGV. The CDR3 is 14 amino acids. The CDR3 DNA sequence: TGTGCCAGCAGCTCCACTAGCGGGAGCGGAGAGCAGTTCTTC. Translated, it gives CASSSTSGSGEQFF.

CDR3 in amino acids: CASSSGAANEKLFF. The CDR3 bases are TGTGCCAGCTCAAGTGGGGCAGCGAATGAAAAACTGTTTTTT. This sequence joins TRBV18 and TRBJ1-4; the D gene is possibly TRBD1 (5 bases). Germline-derived CDR1 and CDR2 are KGHSH and LQKENI. V shed 5 bases and J shed 5 bases, with 12 bases lying between them. The CDR3 has 14 amino acids.

The table lists this clone with a few counts. The chain recombines TRBV7-2 with TRBJ2-7, with TRBD1 as a possible D gene (6 bases). Trimming left V 3 bases short and J 2 bases short, with 11 bases between. The CDR3 has 14 residues. CDR1 is SGHTA, CDR2 FQGNSA, per germline. Written as DNA, the CDR3 is TGTGCCAGCAGCTTCCACAGGGAGACCTACGAGCAGTACTTC. Translation gives CASSFHRETYEQYF.

The V gene is TRBV10-3, the J gene TRBJ2-7; D is unresolved. There are 13 residues in the CDR3. Germline V gene lookup returns CDR1 ENHRY and CDR2 SYGVKD. The ends were cut back, 10 bases at V and 5 bases at J, with 18 bases in the middle. CDR3 coding DNA: TGTGCCACCAGAGGTACGGAGAGTCACGAGCAGTACTTC. Protein product: CATRGTESHEQYF.

V usage is TRBV5-6 and J usage is TRBJ2-7; D is uncertain. This CDR3 is built from 14 residues. The germline V gene has CDR1 SGHDT and CDR2 YYEEEE. Trimming shortened V by 0 bases and J by 2 bases, and 9 bases separated the two germline ends. Here the CDR3 reads CASSLGGPAYEQYF. The DNA of the CDR3 is TGTGCCAGCAGCTTGGGTGGCCCAGCCTACGAGCAGTACTTC.

This sequence joins TRBV5-4 and TRBJ2-1; 13 bases are a match to TRBD2. CDR1 is SGHNT and CDR2 is YYREEE in the germline V gene (reference sequence). V was pared by 2 bases and J by 7 bases, with 3 bases of the junction left unmatched. The CDR3 runs to 15 residues. Here the CDR3 reads CASSFRLAGGNEQFF. CDR3 in DNA: TGTGCCAGCAGCTTCAGACTAGCGGGAGGTAATGAGCAGTTCTTC.

This clone was observed a few times. The chain links TRBV29-1 to TRBJ1-2; a weak D match, TRBD1 (5 bases). The CDR3 contains 14 residues. V dropped 5 bases and J dropped 0 bases, with 13 bases sitting between them. The germline V gene encodes CDR1 SQVTM and CDR2 ANQGSEA. The CDR3 loop reads CSVIGERTNYGYTF. CDR3 sequence (DNA): TGCAGCGTTATAGGGGAGAGGACTAACTATGGCTACACCTTC.

The chain couples TRBV14 to TRBJ2-1; no clear D gene. Trimming took off 0 bases at V and 7 bases at J, with 13 bases between the two ends. This CDR3 contains 15 residues. Per germline, CDR1 SGHDN and CDR2 FVKESK. CDR3 bases: TGTGCCAGCAGCCAAGATGGGGTCCCTGGGAATGAGCAGTTCTTC. Protein sequence: CASSQDGVPGNEQFF.

The sample holds one count of this clone. V and J are TRBV5-6 and TRBJ2-1; D not certain. The CDR3 consists of 13 residues. V was shortened by 0 bases and J by 7 bases, with 8 bases between the two germline ends. Germline-derived CDR1 and CDR2 are SGHDT and YYEEEE. DNA of the CDR3: TGTGCCAGCAGCTTGGTAGTTGGAAATGAGCAGTTCTTC. This encodes CASSLVVGNEQFF.

The table lists this clone with a count of one. The chain joins TRBV7-6 to TRBJ2-2; TRBD2 agrees at 9 bases. Germline V gene data show CDR1 as SGHVS and CDR2 as FNYEAQ. The CDR3 length is 16 residues. V was pared by 5 bases and J by 6 bases, with 10 bases of the junction left unmatched. CDR3 DNA sequence: TGTGCCAGCAGCCCAGGAGGCGGGGGGGCTGCCGGGGAGCTGTTTTTT. This encodes CASSPGGGGAAGELFF. Based on the CDR3 plus reference TRBV7-6 and TRBJ2-2, the full variable domain is GAGVSQSPRYKVTKRGQDVALRCDPISGHVSLYWYRQALGQGPEFLTYFNYEAQQDKSGLPNDRFSAERPEGSISTLTIQRTEQRDSAMYRCASSPGGGGAAGELFFGEGSRLTVL.

CDR3 region: CASKTGANYGYTF. CDR3 DNA: TGTGCCAGCAAAACGGGGGCTAACTATGGCTACACCTTC. The genes are TRBV2 and TRBJ1-2; tentative D call: TRBD1 (5 bases). The CDR3 is 13 residues long. The V gene's germline CDR1 is SNHLY and CDR2 FYNNEI. V lost 7 bases to trimming and J lost 0 bases, with 9 bases between them.

V and J are TRBV9 and TRBJ2-3, with D perhaps matching TRBD2 (5 bases). Germline V gives CDR1 SGDLS, CDR2 YYNGEE. The germline V and J ends were trimmed by 7 bases and 0 bases, with 18 bases remaining between them. The CDR3 runs to 16 residues. CDR3 in amino acids: CASSRAGSSSTDTQYF. The DNA of the CDR3 is TGTGCCAGCTCCCGGGCTGGGAGTAGTAGCACAGATACGCAGTATTTT.

This rearrangement joins TRBV5-1 to TRBJ2-7; a possible D gene is TRBD2 (5 bases). Germline-derived CDR1 and CDR2 are SGHRS and YFSETQ. The CDR3 consists of 14 residues. Deletions cut 3 bases from V and 1 base from J, with 11 bases between. For the CDR3, the DNA is TGCGCCAGCAGCTGGGCCGGGGTATCCTACGAGCAGTACTTC. Residues: CASSWAGVSYEQYF.

This clone was observed a single time. The V gene is TRBV28, the J gene TRBJ2-6, with a tentative D call TRBD1 (6 bases). This CDR3 has 18 residues. V lost 3 bases and J lost 2, with 17 bases in between. CDR1 and CDR2 from the germline V gene are MDHEN and SYDVKM. The CDR3 bases are TGTGCCAGCAGTTTGTATCCTGCTGGGACAACTGGGGCCAACGTCCTGACTTTC. Protein sequence: CASSLYPAGTTGANVLTF.

J is TRBJ1-5 and V is TRBV19; D is uncertain. Germline loops: CDR1 LNHDA, CDR2 SQIVND (reference sequence). The CDR3 is 15 residues long. V dropped 1 base and J dropped 4 bases, with 11 bases sitting between them. The CDR3 region is CASSIGSSGNQPQHF. The CDR3 nucleotides read TGTGCCAGTAGTATAGGTAGCAGTGGAAATCAGCCCCAGCATTTT.

The CDR3 is CASSYEGFEAFF. DNA of the CDR3: TGTGCCAGCAGTTATGAGGGGTTCGAAGCTTTCTTT. This chain joins TRBV2 and TRBJ1-1; D perhaps matches TRBD1 (5 bases). The CDR3 covers 12 residues. Germline values: CDR1 SNHLY, CDR2 FYNNEI. Between the trimmed V and J ends, which lost 5 bases and 8 bases, there was a span of 12 bases.

The chain is built from TRBV7-8 and TRBJ1-1; no clear D gene. Trimming pared 5 bases from V and 1 base from J, leaving 11 bases between. Germline CDR1 is SGHVS and CDR2 is FQNEAQ. The CDR3 has 14 residues. The CDR3 loop is CASSPREANTEAFF. The CDR3 region has the DNA TGTGCCAGCAGCCCCCGGGAGGCGAACACTGAAGCTTTCTTT.

This clone was detected only once. The genes are TRBV7-2 and TRBJ1-1; D possibly corresponds to TRBD1 (5 bases). The CDR3 is 14 residues long. Germline assignment: CDR1 SGHTA and CDR2 FQGNSA. Deletions cut 4 bases from V and 5 bases from J, with 14 bases between. The CDR3 DNA sequence: TGTGCCAGCAGCTCTGGAGGGGTAAGGACTGAAGCTTTCTTT. This gives the protein CASSSGGVRTEAFF.

The rearrangement joins TRBV11-2 to TRBJ1-2; maybe TRBD1 (6 bases). Germline values: CDR1 SGHAT, CDR2 FQNNGV. Deletions cut 4 bases from V and 6 bases from J, with 12 bases between. CDR3 length equals 13 residues. The CDR3 sequence is CASSSYDRNGYTF. The CDR3 coding sequence is TGTGCCAGCAGCTCTTATGACAGGAATGGCTACACCTTC.

This chain joins TRBV29-1 and TRBJ1-1; a weak D match, TRBD1 (6 bases). The germline V gene encodes CDR1 SQVTM and CDR2 ANQGSEA. There are 13 residues in the CDR3. The V and J ends lost 3 bases and 5 bases respectively, with 13 bases between them. The CDR3: CSVDRVGTTEAFF. CDR3 in DNA: TGCAGCGTTGACAGGGTAGGGACAACTGAAGCTTTCTTT.

This chain connects TRBV6-5 to TRBJ1-3; D call uncertain. The CDR3 covers 16 residues. Between the trimmed V and J ends, which lost 2 bases and 0 bases, there was a span of 11 bases. The germline V gene has CDR1 MNHEY and CDR2 SVGAGI. CDR3 coding DNA: TGTGCCAGCAGTTACACGGCAACCAGCTCTGGAAACACCATATATTTT. This gives the protein CASSYTATSSGNTIYF.

The chain joins TRBV18 to TRBJ1-5; 8 bases map to TRBD1. V lost 3 bases to trimming and J lost 4 bases; unmatched junction nucleotides: 5. The CDR3 consists of 15 residues. Looked up from germline, CDR1 is KGHSH and CDR2 is LQKENI. The CDR3 protein is CASSPDRGSNQPQHF. CDR3 DNA: TGTGCCAGCTCACCCGACAGGGGAAGTAATCAGCCCCAGCATTTT.

The rearrangement links TRBV7-6 to TRBJ2-1; maybe TRBD1 (6 bases). Looked up from germline, CDR1 is SGHVS and CDR2 is FNYEAQ. This CDR3 is built from 12 residues. V lost 6 bases and J 8 bases, leaving 11 bases between the germline ends. In DNA, the CDR3 is TGTGCCAGCAGTTCTCAGGGGCATGAGCAGTTCTTC. It encodes CASSSQGHEQFF.

The chain uses TRBV9 and TRBJ2-3, with TRBD2 as a possible D gene (6 bases). Trimming cost V 2 bases and J 0 bases, with 13 bases left between them. The CDR3 sequence is 16 residues long. Germline CDR1 is SGDLS and CDR2 is YYNGEE. The CDR3 here is CASSVAGSSSTDTQYF. CDR3 bases: TGTGCCAGCAGCGTGGCGGGATCATCCAGCACAGATACGCAGTATTTT.

The chain carries TRBV29-1 and TRBJ1-5, with TRBD1 matching over 7 bases. This CDR3 contains 13 residues. Germline CDR1 is SQVTM and CDR2 is ANQGSEA. V lost 6 bases to trimming and J lost 5 bases; unmatched junction nucleotides: 7. CDR3 residues: CSVSTGYDQPQHF. As DNA, the CDR3 is TGCAGCGTGTCGACAGGGTACGATCAGCCCCAGCATTTT.

The V gene is TRBV2, the J gene TRBJ2-3; D not certain. Germline V lookup: CDR1 SNHLY, CDR2 FYNNEI. V was shortened by 5 bases and J by 4 bases, with 7 bases between the two germline ends. This CDR3 has 12 amino acids. This chain's CDR3 is CASSIAPDTQYF. The CDR3 bases are TGTGCCAGCAGTATAGCCCCAGATACGCAGTATTTT.

In this sample, this clone is medium-sized. The chain joins TRBV9 to TRBJ1-2; no clear D gene. Between the trimmed V and J ends, which lost 4 bases and 1 base, there was a span of 8 bases. The CDR3 is made up of 13 amino acids. CDR1 and CDR2 (germline): SGDLS, YYNGEE. The CDR3 sequence is CASSSQVNYGYTF. In DNA, the CDR3 is TGTGCCAGCAGCTCTCAGGTTAACTATGGCTACACCTTC.

The CDR3 DNA reads as TGTGCCTGGAGGGGGCTGGGAAGGGAGGAGACCCAGTACTTC. Translation gives CAWRGLGREETQYF. This sequence joins TRBV30 and TRBJ2-5; D might be TRBD1 or TRBD2, each matching 5 bases. There are 14 residues in the CDR3. Trimming cost V 3 bases and J 5 bases, with 16 bases left between them. Germline V lookup: CDR1 GTSNPN, CDR2 SVGIG (reference sequence).

The chain has TRBV10-1 and TRBJ2-7; D is unclear. The V end lost 5 bases, the J end lost 6 bases, and 14 bases lay between the germline ends. The CDR3 sequence is 13 residues long. Germline lookup yields CDR1 WNHNN and CDR2 SYGVQD (reference sequence). DNA of the CDR3: TGCGCCAGCAGTTTTTTGCCACAGAGCGAGCAGTACTTC. Protein: CASSFLPQSEQYF.